One and the same sample provided the 7 T cell receptor beta chains below, sequenced in a study of blood T cell repertoires in COVID-19. Generated by immunoSEQ multiplex PCR, the TCRdb table keeps only in-frame clones and is missing some. The sample gives approximately 210,000 clones, about 88% of which show up once; around 0.72% is in the top ten. The source material was peripheral blood. Source of these receptors: a man aged 35-49 years with acute or convalescent COVID-19.

The rearrangement uses TRBV27 and TRBJ2-7; 9 nucleotides match TRBD1. V was clipped by 0 bases and J by 7 bases; unmatched bases: 7. This CDR3 is 15 amino acids long. Germline values: CDR1 MNHEY, CDR2 SMNVEV (reference sequence). CDR3 DNA sequence: TGTGCCAGCAGTTTATCATCCGGGACAGGGTGGGAGCAGTACTTC. It yields the protein CASSLSSGTGWEQYF.

This clone appeared a few times. V usage is TRBV11-3 and J usage is TRBJ1-1; D ambiguous. Trimming shortened V by 3 bases and J by 5 bases, and 10 bases separated the two germline ends. CDR3 size: 13 residues. Per the germline V gene, CDR1 is SGHNT and CDR2 is YENEEA. The CDR3 sequence is CASSFRVETEAFF. CDR3 sequence (DNA): TGTGCCAGCAGCTTCCGGGTCGAGACTGAAGCTTTCTTT.

This chain joins TRBV19 and TRBJ2-3, with 7 bases matching TRBD1. The V and J ends lost 3 bases and 1 base, in that order; junction bases with no gene match: 7. The CDR3 sequence is 16 residues long. Germline CDR1 LNHDA, CDR2 SQIVND (reference sequence). This CDR3 is CASSMITGVGTDTQYF. CDR3 DNA sequence: TGTGCCAGTAGTATGATAACAGGGGTAGGCACAGATACGCAGTATTTT.

V is TRBV5-1 and J is TRBJ2-1, with 8 positions matching TRBD1. From germline, CDR1 is SGHRS and CDR2 YFSETQ. Trimming at V came to 0 bases and at J to 5 bases, leaving 4 bases not matched to a gene. The CDR3 is 15 amino acids. The CDR3 DNA reads TGCGCCAGCAGCTTGGCCGGGACAGGTAACAATGAGCAGTTCTTC. Amino acids: CASSLAGTGNNEQFF.

The V gene is TRBV4-3, the J gene TRBJ1-3; unclear D gene. Trimming left V 2 bases short and J 4 bases short, with 15 bases between. Germline V gene sequence: CDR1 LGHNA, CDR2 YSLEER. CDR3 length: 16 residues. The CDR3 protein is CASSQTLEVAGNTIYF. CDR3 bases: TGCGCCAGCAGCCAAACCCTTGAGGTCGCGGGAAACACCATATATTTT.

The chain combines TRBV29-1 with TRBJ1-2; 11 bases map to TRBD1. The germline gives CDR1 SQVTM, CDR2 ANQGSEA. This CDR3 is 14 amino acids long. V shed 4 bases, J shed 4 bases, and the junction held 5 bases outside the gene matches. CDR3 sequence (DNA): TGCAGCGTTGGTGGACAGGGGGCAGGCTATGGCTACACCTTC. This gives the protein CSVGGQGAGYGYTF.

This rearrangement joins TRBV18 to TRBJ2-1; tentatively, D is TRBD2 (5 bases). Trimming took off 8 bases at V and 0 bases at J, with 17 bases between the two ends. The CDR3 length is 16 residues. Germline loops: CDR1 KGHSH, CDR2 LQKENI. As DNA, the CDR3 is TGTGCCAGCACAATGATCGGGAATCGCTCCTACAATGAGCAGTTCTTC. Residues: CASTMIGNRSYNEQFF. The full variable domain, with the rest looked up from reference TRBV18 and TRBJ2-1, is NAGVMQNPRHLVRRRGQEARLRCSPMKGHSHVYWYRQLPEEGLKFMVYLQKENIIDESGMPKERFSAEFPKEGPSILRIQQVVRGDSAAYFCASTMIGNRSYNEQFFGPGTRLTVL.